This T cell receptor beta chain was identified during a study of human T cells and chemical hapten exposure (dated by TCRdb to about 2021). For the wider study: For sensitization, 2% DPC in acetone was applied to an approximately 2 cm by approximately 2 cm area of upper inner arm skin. Throughout the roughly 25-week study period, patients were also given weekly therapeutic DPC doses on the scalp. Patch testing was performed on the upper back with Finn chambers containing 0.01% DPC, and the patch tests were scored after 6 days according to International Contact Dermatitis Research Group standards. Alopecia areata with under or over 50% scalp involvement, alopecia totalis and alopecia universalis were represented in the patient cohort, which was mostly female. The libraries were sequenced as a pool, and the TCR yield per sample differed mostly because of small variations in library volumes within the pool. The study tracked peripheral blood TCR repertoire changes in vivo during primary and secondary sensitization to the hapten diphenylcyclopropenone (DPC) in alopecia patients. Blood was sampled from patients pre-sensitization (week 0) and at 2, 6 and about 24 weeks after DPC sensitization. For TCR sequencing, blood came from 25 to 35 alopecia patients at anywhere from one to four time points (pre-sensitization, 2, 6 and 24 weeks). Overall results and qualifications from the work: Because every patient had alopecia, a presumed autoimmune disease, the patients' immune response might differ from that of healthy individuals. DPC sensitization did not change the number of TCRs with a frequency above 1 in 1000, and there was no evidence of changes in global repertoire structure. Significantly more large CDR3 similarity clusters were formed by expanded TCRs than by pre-sensitization or healthy control sets, consistent with antigen-driven responses. Patch test score correlated positively with the number of PT1 expanded TCRs, reaching significance at thresholds 8, 16 and 32 but not at 4. After repeated subsampling, changes were observed in the strength of the expansion versus patch-test correlation and in the threshold at which the correlation became significant.

The time point label on this specimen signifies: patch test 2, 6 weeks after DPC sensitization. The sample's treatment or condition label, in plain terms: therapeutic diphenylcyclopropenone sensitization with weekly scalp DPC. At each patch-test visit, blood was drawn before the patch test was applied. Patients were considered eligible if aged 18 to 70, diagnosed with alopecia and deemed suitable for DPC therapy, and patients were excluded if pregnant. Total RNA was extracted from unfractionated whole blood that had been collected in Tempus Blood RNA tubes. About this clonotype itself: It has no known antigen specificity. An end of the junction differs from the germline gene, which may be a read error.

Libraries were prepared through RACE. Sequencing instrument: NextSeq 500. Library preparation attached unique molecular identifiers to individual cDNA molecules for quantitative, reproducible TCR counting. Both TCR alpha and TCR beta chains were sequenced from each blood RNA sample. In the paper's pipeline: Samples had a median of 95,638 TCRs, with a range from about 23,224 to 750,000. The Decombinator software suite was used to annotate the V, J and CDR3 of the TCR reads. To make PS versus PT1 abundance plots, every sample was subsampled to the same number of TCRs (28,000). Expanded TCRs were defined as absent before sensitization and observed at least eight times at the 2-week time point. The public reads were quality trimmed at Q25 with fastp and then assembled into clones with MiXCR by TCRdb, keeping productive beta chains. Each entry merges the rows of one CDR3 protein and shows their most common DNA and genes. Here the V and J calls rest on TCRdb's processing, not on the authors' analysis. The sample table lists about 69,000 distinct CDR3 sequences, about 9.3% of them with a count of one. The top ten clonotypes cover roughly 6.8% of the sample.

The receptor was derived from a woman aged 50 to 60 with alopecia areata. Some clones in this sample may be carry-over from other donors' samples. The source was whole blood, collected in connection with sensitization to the hapten diphenylcyclopropenone (DPC).

The sequenced DNA is TGTGCCAGCAGCTTGAGTCTAGCGGGCTACGATGAGCAGTTCTTC. Translated, it gives CASSLSLAGYDEQFF. The chain employs TRBV7-8 and TRBJ2-1, and TRBD2 matches 8 of the central bases. From the germline V gene, CDR1 is SGHVS and CDR2 is FQNEAQ. Inclusive of the bounding cysteine and phenylalanine, the CDR3 is 15 residues long. Solely the CDR3 DNA is kept, with 45 bases framed from the first base.